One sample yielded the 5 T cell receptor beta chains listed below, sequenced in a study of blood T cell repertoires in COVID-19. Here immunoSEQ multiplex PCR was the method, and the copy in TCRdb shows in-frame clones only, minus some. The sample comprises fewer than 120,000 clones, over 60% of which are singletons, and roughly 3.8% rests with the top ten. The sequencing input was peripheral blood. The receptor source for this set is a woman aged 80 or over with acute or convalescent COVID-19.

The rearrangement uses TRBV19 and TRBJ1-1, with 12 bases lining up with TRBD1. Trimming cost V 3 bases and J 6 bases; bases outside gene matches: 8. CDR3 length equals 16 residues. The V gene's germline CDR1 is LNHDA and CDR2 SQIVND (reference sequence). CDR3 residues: CASSIGTGGYEAEAFF. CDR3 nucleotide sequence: TGTGCCAGTAGTATCGGGACAGGGGGCTATGAGGCTGAAGCTTTCTTT.

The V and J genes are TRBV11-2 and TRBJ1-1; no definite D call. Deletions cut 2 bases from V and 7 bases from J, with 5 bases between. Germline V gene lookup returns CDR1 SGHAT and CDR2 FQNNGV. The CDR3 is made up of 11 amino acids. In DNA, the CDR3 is TGTGCCAGCAGCTTACACAGTGAAGCTTTCTTT. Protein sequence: CASSLHSEAFF.

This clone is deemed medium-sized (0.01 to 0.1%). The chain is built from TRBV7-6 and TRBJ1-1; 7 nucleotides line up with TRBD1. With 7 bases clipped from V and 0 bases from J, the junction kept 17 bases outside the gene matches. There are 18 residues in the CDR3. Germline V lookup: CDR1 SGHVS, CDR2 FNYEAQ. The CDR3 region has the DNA TGTGCCAGCACCCCACGGGGCACAGGGGCCCCTATGAACACTGAAGCTTTCTTT. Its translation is CASTPRGTGAPMNTEAFF.

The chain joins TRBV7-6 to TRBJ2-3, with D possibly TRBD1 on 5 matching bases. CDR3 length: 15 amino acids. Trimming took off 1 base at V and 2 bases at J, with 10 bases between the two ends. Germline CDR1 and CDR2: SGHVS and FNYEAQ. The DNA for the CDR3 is TGTGCCAGCAGCTTAGAGGGGCTGTTCACAGATACGCAGTATTTT. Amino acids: CASSLEGLFTDTQYF.

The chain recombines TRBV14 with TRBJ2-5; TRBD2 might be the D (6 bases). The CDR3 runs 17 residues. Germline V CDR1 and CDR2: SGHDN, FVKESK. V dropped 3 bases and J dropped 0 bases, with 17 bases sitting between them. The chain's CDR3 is CASSHRLGAGYQETQYF. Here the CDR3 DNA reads TGTGCCAGCAGCCACCGACTTGGGGCGGGGTACCAAGAGACCCAGTACTTC.